The 28 T cell receptor beta chains reported below all come from one sample, sequenced in a study of blood T cells in healthy people across ages (dated by TCRdb to the mid-2010s). Receptors were amplified or captured by 5' RACE. The instrument given in TCRdb is Illumina HiSeq 2500. A second PCR of 7 to 11 cycles was performed with a sample-barcoded 5' primer and a J-beta primer mix. The public reads were quality trimmed at Q25 with fastp and then assembled into clones with MiXCR by TCRdb, keeping productive beta chains. CDR3 protein duplicates are merged, each entry listing the most common genes and DNA. This sample gives 850,000 to 1,100,000 distinct CDR3 sequences in total; about two fifths of them show up just once. The ten most abundant clones make up over 10% of the sample. The material sequenced was blood. These receptors were taken from a man younger than 35 in good health.

The chain links TRBV4-2 to TRBJ1-2; no firm D call. Germline loops: CDR1 LGHNA, CDR2 YNFKEQ. Trimming took 1 base from V and 7 from J, leaving 19 bases between them. This CDR3 contains 16 residues. The CDR3 DNA is TGTGCCAGCAGCCAAGGGGCCCGTTCCGCGGGCTTTGGCTACACCTTC. Translated, it gives CASSQGARSAGFGYTF.

The V and J genes are TRBV27 and TRBJ1-6; possible D gene TRBD1, 5 bases. Germline V gene lookup returns CDR1 MNHEY and CDR2 SMNVEV (reference sequence). CDR3 size: 16 residues. The V gene lost 4 bases and the J gene lost 7 bases, with 17 bases spanning the gap. The CDR3 here is CASSYPPDTGNSPLHF. CDR3 DNA: TGTGCCAGCAGTTACCCACCGGACACCGGGAATTCACCCCTCCACTTT.

In its sample, this clonotype was seen a few times. The V call is TRBV5-1, the J call TRBJ2-3; a possible D gene is TRBD2 (6 bases). From germline, CDR1 is SGHRS and CDR2 YFSETQ. Trimming took 0 bases from V and 4 from J, leaving 15 bases between them. The CDR3 length is 16 residues. The CDR3 nucleotides read TGCGCCAGCAGCTTGGAACCGCGGGGTTCGGCAGATACGCAGTATTTT. Translation: CASSLEPRGSADTQYF.

CDR3 DNA: TGTGCTAGTGGTTTGATATCCCTCGGGACAGGGGGCAATCAGCCCCAGCATTTT. It yields the protein CASGLISLGTGGNQPQHF. This chain connects TRBV12-5 to TRBJ1-5; 10 bases line up with TRBD1. Germline-derived CDR1 and CDR2 are LGHNT and FRNRAP. This CDR3 is 18 amino acids long. V dropped 2 bases and J dropped 2; count of bases not matched to a gene: 9.

This clonotype was seen a few times. One end of the junction fails to match germline, which may point to a read error. The chain employs TRBV6-6 and TRBJ2-1, with TRBD1 as a possible D gene (6 bases). The CDR3 loop spans 13 amino acids. CDR1 and CDR2 (germline): MNHNY, SVGAGI (reference sequence). CDR3 loop: CASSLYRDNEQFF. As DNA, the CDR3 is TGTGCCAGCAGTTTATATCGGGACAACGAGCAGTTCTTC.

The rearrangement uses TRBV5-6 and TRBJ1-2; the D gene is possibly TRBD1 (6 bases). The CDR3 has 14 residues. The germline V gene has CDR1 SGHDT and CDR2 YYEEEE. V was cut by 4 bases and J by 3 bases, with 13 bases left in between. Here the CDR3 DNA reads TGTGCCAGCAGCCCCGGGACATGGGACTATGGCTACACCTTC. Its protein product is CASSPGTWDYGYTF.

Points on this clonotype: A much larger clone is a single base away; this may be a read error. The chain uses TRBV4-2 and TRBJ2-1; 10 bases line up with TRBD2. The germline V gene encodes CDR1 LGHNA and CDR2 YNFKEQ. J was trimmed by 1 base and V by 4 bases; bases with no gene match: 4. The CDR3 covers 16 residues. The DNA of the CDR3 is TGTGCCAGCAGCCCGTGGACTAGCGGTTCCTACAATGAGCAGTTCTTC. Its protein product is CASSPWTSGSYNEQFF.

The chain employs TRBV5-1 and TRBJ1-1; 10 bases agree with TRBD1. The CDR3 consists of 16 residues. V was clipped by 5 bases and J by 1 base; unmatched bases: 8. The germline V gene has CDR1 SGHRS and CDR2 YFSETQ. CDR3 sequence reads: CASRTGQGRGNTEAFF. The CDR3 DNA reads TGCGCCAGCAGGACGGGACAGGGGAGAGGGAACACTGAAGCTTTCTTT.

This clonotype was counted between two and nine times. The chain links TRBV6-6 to TRBJ2-3; 7 bases map to TRBD1. This CDR3 comprises 15 residues. The V gene end was trimmed by 7 bases and the J gene end by 6 bases; junction bases not matched to a gene: 13. Germline CDR1 and CDR2: MNHNY and SVGAGI (reference sequence). CDR3 coding DNA: TGTGCCAGCACTCCTCCGACAGGGAACTCTGATACGCAGTATTTT. Translating gives CASTPPTGNSDTQYF.

The J gene is TRBJ1-2, the V gene TRBV20-1, with D unresolved. The germline V and J ends were trimmed by 2 bases and 4 bases, with 14 bases remaining between them. The CDR3 sequence is 14 residues long. Germline V gene data show CDR1 as DFQATT and CDR2 as SNEGSKA (reference sequence). In DNA form, the CDR3 reads TGCAGTGCTAGAAGGGAGGACGGGGTCTATGGCTACACCTTC. Its translation is CSARREDGVYGYTF.

This clonotype appeared a few times. This chain connects TRBV3-1 to TRBJ2-7, with 14 positions matching TRBD2. The CDR3 covers 16 residues. The junction had 6 bases not matched to a gene; V was cut back by 4 bases and J by 4 bases. CDR1 and CDR2 (germline): LGHDT, YNNKEL (reference sequence). CDR3 bases: TGTGCCAGCAGCCTTGGGACTAGCGGGGGAGGATACGAGCAGTACTTC. It encodes CASSLGTSGGGYEQYF.

Comments on this clonotype: At one boundary the junction diverges from the germline segment, which might be a read error. The chain carries TRBV5-1 and TRBJ2-1, with no clear D. Per the germline V gene, CDR1 is SGHRS and CDR2 is YFSETQ. The CDR3 consists of 16 residues. The CDR3 loop is CASSLAYELSYNEQFF. In DNA, the CDR3 is TGCGCCAGCAGTTTGGCGTATGAGCTCTCCTACAATGAGCAGTTCTTC.

On this clonotype itself: An end of the junction differs from the germline gene, which may be a read error. This rearrangement joins TRBV7-7 to TRBJ2-7; no clear D gene. The tail of the sequence fits TRBJ2-5 better, so the J call may be wrong. The CDR3 spans 13 residues. CDR1 and CDR2 from the germline V gene are SSHAT and FNYEAQ (reference sequence). CDR3 nucleotides: TGTGCTAGCAGCGCCCAGGATAAAGGGACCCAGTACTTC. Protein sequence: CASSAQDKGTQYF.

This chain uses TRBV5-1 with TRBJ1-3; 7 bases map to TRBD1. The V gene end was trimmed by 3 bases and the J gene end by 0 bases; junction bases not matched to a gene: 6. This CDR3 has 16 amino acids. The germline V gene has CDR1 SGHRS and CDR2 YFSETQ. CDR3 region: CASSSDRVSSGNTIYF. The CDR3 DNA reads TGCGCCAGCAGCTCCGACAGGGTGAGCTCTGGAAACACCATATATTTT.

This clonotype is a singleton in its sample. A much larger clone is a single base away; this may be a read error. The V gene is TRBV5-1, the J gene TRBJ1-2; 7 positions agree with TRBD1. V was clipped by 7 bases and J by 3 bases; unmatched bases: 9. Germline V gives CDR1 SGHRS, CDR2 YFSETQ. The CDR3 is 14 residues long. Written as DNA, the CDR3 is TGCGCCAGCGGCTATGGACAGGACGACTATGGCTACACCTTC. Its translation: CASGYGQDDYGYTF.

In this sample, this clonotype turned up many times. V gene TRBV29-1 combines with J gene TRBJ1-2; the D is unclear. The CDR3 length is 12 residues. Between the trimmed V and J ends, which lost 3 bases and 6 bases, there was a span of 11 bases. Germline CDR1 and CDR2: SQVTM and ANQGSEA. The CDR3 is CSVELLGDGYTF. CDR3 DNA sequence: TGCAGCGTTGAGTTATTGGGCGATGGCTACACCTTC.

This clonotype appeared a few times. This sequence joins TRBV29-1 and TRBJ2-3; possible D gene TRBD2, 6 bases. The CDR3 is 13 residues long. The germline V and J ends were trimmed by 4 bases and 2 bases, with 10 bases remaining between them. Germline CDR1 reads SQVTM; CDR2 reads ANQGSEA. The CDR3 loop reads CSVAAGSTDTQYF. The DNA for the CDR3 is TGCAGCGTTGCTGCGGGATCCACAGATACGCAGTATTTT.

This clonotype was observed a handful of times. The chain couples TRBV20-1 to TRBJ1-1; weak D call: TRBD1 (5 bases). V dropped 4 bases and J dropped 3 bases, with 15 bases sitting between them. Germline V lookup: CDR1 DFQATT, CDR2 SNEGSKA (reference sequence). CDR3 length equals 14 residues. CDR3 in DNA: TGCAGTGCTATAGAGGAGGGGATGGACACTGAAGCTTTCTTT. The encoded protein is CSAIEEGMDTEAFF.

This chain uses TRBV12-3 or TRBV12-4 with TRBJ2-5; TRBD1 matches 7 bases. This CDR3 has 14 residues. V shed 4 bases and J 3 bases; nucleotides not matched to a gene: 5. The CDR3 nucleotides read TGTGCCAGCAGTTGGACCGGGACAGAAGAGACCCAGTACTTC. Translation gives CASSWTGTEETQYF.

The gene calls are TRBV6-5 and TRBJ2-3; D gene uncertain. V lost 0 bases, J lost 5 bases, and 6 bases lay in between. CDR1 MNHEY and CDR2 SVGAGI come from the germline V gene. The CDR3 is 13 residues long. CDR3 DNA sequence: TGTGCCAGCAGTTACTCCTATTTAGATACGCAGTATTTT. Translating it yields CASSYSYLDTQYF.

This clonotype was counted only a few times. The chain couples TRBV11-2 to TRBJ2-1, with D uncertain. Trimming removed 2 bases from V and 8 bases from J, with 7 bases in between. CDR3 length: 12 amino acids. Germline CDR1 SGHAT, CDR2 FQNNGV. The CDR3 loop reads CASSLFTDEQFF. DNA of the CDR3: TGTGCCAGCAGCTTATTCACCGATGAGCAGTTCTTC.

The chain recombines TRBV18 with TRBJ1-1, with D maybe TRBD1 (6 bases). With 0 bases removed from V and 4 bases from J, the gap between germline ends came to 12 bases. The CDR3 length is 15 residues. Per the germline V gene, CDR1 is KGHSH and CDR2 is LQKENI. The CDR3 loop reads CASSPPGGGLTEAFF. CDR3 nucleotide sequence: TGTGCCAGCTCACCACCGGGAGGGGGTCTCACTGAAGCTTTCTTT.

Only a few counts were recorded for this clonotype. The chain joins TRBV27 to TRBJ1-2; TRBD1 agrees at 8 bases. The CDR3 runs to 14 residues. Germline assignment: CDR1 MNHEY and CDR2 SMNVEV (reference sequence). V was pared by 5 bases and J by 8 bases, with 10 bases of the junction left unmatched. CDR3 bases: TGTGCCAGCAGTGTTTCAGGACAGGGTTGGGGCTACACCTTC. It codes for CASSVSGQGWGYTF.

This clonotype appeared once. The rearrangement links TRBV11-2 to TRBJ1-2; perhaps TRBD1 as D (6 bases). Deletions cut 5 bases from V and 5 bases from J, with 15 bases between. This CDR3 is 14 amino acids long. The germline gives CDR1 SGHAT, CDR2 FQNNGV. The CDR3 DNA follows: TGTGCCAGCAGCCATGGACAGCGAAGGTATGGCTACACCTTC. Translated: CASSHGQRRYGYTF.

In this sample, this clonotype turned up a few times. The chain links TRBV7-2 to TRBJ2-2; TRBD1 agrees at 9 bases. CDR1 and CDR2 from the germline V gene are SGHTA and FQGNSA. J was trimmed by 7 bases and V by 4 bases; bases with no gene match: 1. CDR3 size: 13 residues. This CDR3 reads CASSWDRVGELFF. DNA of the CDR3: TGTGCCAGCAGCTGGGACAGGGTCGGGGAGCTGTTTTTT.

This chain joins TRBV10-3 and TRBJ1-6; TRBD1 is a possible D gene (5 bases). CDR1 and CDR2 from the germline V gene are ENHRY and SYGVKD. The CDR3 extends over 17 amino acids. Trimming left V 5 bases short and J 3 bases short, with 17 bases between. The CDR3 spells CAISSKPRVLYNSPLHF. CDR3 DNA sequence: TGTGCCATCAGTAGCAAACCCAGGGTTCTCTATAATTCACCCCTCCACTTT.

The DNA for the CDR3 is TGCGCCAGCAGCCAAGAGTTGGGACACGTAAACACCGGGGAGCTGTTTTTT. Protein: CASSQELGHVNTGELFF. The chain joins TRBV4-3 to TRBJ2-2; TRBD1 might be the D (6 bases). Germline lookup yields CDR1 LGHNA and CDR2 YSLEER. V was trimmed by 0 bases and J by 2 bases, leaving 13 bases between them. This CDR3 is built from 17 residues.

This clonotype has only a few counts. The genes are TRBV3-1 and TRBJ2-3; no clear D. The V end was cut by 5 bases, the J end by 6 bases, with 9 bases between. Germline-derived CDR1 and CDR2 are LGHDT and YNNKEL (reference sequence). This CDR3 has 12 residues. The CDR3 region is CASSAPMDTQYF. CDR3 DNA: TGTGCCAGCAGCGCCCCGATGGATACGCAGTATTTT.